This TCR beta chain was obtained from a study of OX40 agonist ivuxolimab in advanced cancers. Study background: Intravenous ivuxolimab at 0.01 to 10 mg/kg was given to patients every 2 weeks.

Collection of blood occurred at baseline, at cycle 4 day 1, and at cycle 7 day 1. Of note for this clone: Its antigen is currently unknown.

Points from the study as a whole: Relatively little clonal expansion, among the lowest observed, appeared in partial responders at 0.1-3.0 mg/kg. Some patients who did not respond also had low normalized T-cell clonal expansion.

The method was immunoSEQ multiplex PCR; TCRdb's version includes in-frame clones alone and lacks a portion of them. Of around 19,000 clones detected, more than 75% appear once; the ten largest clones hold roughly 15%. The length of the CDR3 is 14 residues. Trimming took off 3 bases at V and 0 bases at J, with 8 bases between the two ends. Germline CDR1 and CDR2: SEHNR and FQNEAQ (reference sequence). The sequences come from CD4+ or CD8+ T cells sorted from blood, collected in a trial of the OX40 agonist ivuxolimab. The V call is TRBV7-9, the J call TRBJ2-5; possibly TRBD1 for D (6 bases). The receptor was derived from an adult with an advanced solid tumor such as melanoma, head and neck, liver or kidney cancer. CDR3 in DNA: TGTGCCAGCAGCTTTACAGGGTACCAAGAGACCCAGTACTTC. Translating it yields CASSFTGYQETQYF.